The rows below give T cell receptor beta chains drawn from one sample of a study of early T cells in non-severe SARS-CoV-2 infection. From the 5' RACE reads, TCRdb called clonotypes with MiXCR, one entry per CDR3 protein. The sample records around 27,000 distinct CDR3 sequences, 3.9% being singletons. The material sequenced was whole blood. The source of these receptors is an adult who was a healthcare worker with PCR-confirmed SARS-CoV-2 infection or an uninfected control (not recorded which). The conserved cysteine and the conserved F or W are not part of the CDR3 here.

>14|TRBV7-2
ASSPGLAGGLLEQY
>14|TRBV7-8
ASSSRGSGATGELF
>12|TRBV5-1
ASSRLDRVTEAF
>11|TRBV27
ASTATGNSPLH
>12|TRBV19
ASKGGRENQPQH
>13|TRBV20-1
SAGPRTGSTDTQY
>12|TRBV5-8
ASSLAGTDGGYT
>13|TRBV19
ASSIDHNSGNTIY
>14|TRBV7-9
ASSMPGGAVGDTQY
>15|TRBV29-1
SVPWYGTGGGEDTQY
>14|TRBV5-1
ASSPNSGRGSDTQY
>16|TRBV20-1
SARVPLSPGGITDTQY
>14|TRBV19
ASSPLGELRSNEQF
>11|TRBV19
ASTGGDSYEQY
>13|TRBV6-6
ATGEVAGGWETQY
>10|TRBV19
ASNPTGSGYT
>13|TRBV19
ASSMGPAANTEAF
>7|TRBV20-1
SANNEQF
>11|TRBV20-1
SVTGALSYEQY
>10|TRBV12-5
ASGLALNEQF
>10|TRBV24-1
ATVGGTDTQY
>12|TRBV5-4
ASSRDSQTGELF
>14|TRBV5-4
ASSSFGASYSNEQF
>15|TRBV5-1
ASSQGPMESYNSPLH
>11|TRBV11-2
ASSRFRNTEAF
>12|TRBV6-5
ASRLAGGADTQY
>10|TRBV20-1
SARKSTDTQY
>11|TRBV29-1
SVDRGDYNEQF
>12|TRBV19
ATLTSGGTDTQY
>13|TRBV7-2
ASSLHQGYQETQY
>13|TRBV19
ASSIGTYPTDTQY
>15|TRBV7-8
ASSLSWTGPRTDTQY